The 12 T cell receptor beta chains listed next were all sequenced from one sample in a study of T cells in women clearing cervical HPV infection (dated by TCRdb to the late 2010s). Library construction relied on the immunoSEQ multiplex PCR assay. In its TCRdb copy, this immuneACCESS table keeps in-frame sequences only and misses some clones. Where compared with another copy, unresolved V genes explain less than half of these, and the others have no known cause. This sample's clone table shows 45,000 to 55,000 clones. Clones ranked in the top ten supply around 1.5% of the sample. Material: blood buffy coat. Receptor source: a woman aged 18 to 75 with a cervical HPV16 infection that either progressed to CIN3+ or cleared (not recorded which).

About this clone itself: Sequencing ends 3 residues short of the CDR3 end; the germline J gene provides the rest. This chain joins TRBV29-1 and TRBJ2-7; the D gene is possibly TRBD1 (6 bases). The CDR3 is 13 amino acids. V gave up 7 bases and J gave up 3 bases, with 16 bases separating them. The germline V gene has CDR1 SQVTM and CDR2 ANQGSEA. The CDR3 spells CSAQTGRSYEQYF. CDR3 bases read: TGCAGCGCCCAGACAGGAAGGAGCTACGAG.

Points on this clone: The read ends 3 residues before the CDR3 terminus; that terminus is restored from the germline J gene. The V call is TRBV6-1, the J call TRBJ1-2, with 8 positions matching TRBD1. V lost 2 bases, J lost 7 bases, and 3 bases stayed unmatched. CDR3 length: 13 residues. Per germline, CDR1 MNHNS and CDR2 SASEGT. CDR3 protein: CASSEFQGAGYTF. The CDR3 DNA, read in part, is TGTGCCAGCAGTGAATTTCAGGGGGCTGGC.

Turning to this clone: Sequencing ends 3 residues short of the CDR3 end; the germline J gene provides the rest. V is TRBV18 and J is TRBJ2-4; 9 bases are a match to TRBD1. The CDR3 consists of 18 residues. V lost 1 base, J lost 2 bases, and 9 bases stayed unmatched. Germline CDR1 is KGHSH and CDR2 is LQKENI. Incomplete CDR3 DNA: TGTGCCAGCTCACCACTTGGGACAGGGCTCTTATCCAAAAACATT. This gives the protein CASSPLGTGLLSKNI. The whole CDR3 is CASSPLGTGLLSKNIQYF.

Comments on this clone: The junction does not match germline at one end; this may be a read error. The read ends 3 residues early relative to the CDR3; the germline J gene fills the gap. The V call is TRBV4-2, the J call TRBJ1-3; maybe TRBD1 (6 bases). This CDR3 region has 16 residues. Germline lookup yields CDR1 LGHNA and CDR2 YNFKEQ. The CDR3 DNA, read in part, is TGCGCCAGCAGCCAAGATACAGGGAGGTCTGGAAACACC. Protein sequence: CASSQDTGRSGNT. The entire CDR3 sequence reads CASSQDTGRSGNTIYF.

Concerning this clone itself: The read ends 3 residues shy of where the CDR3 ends; the end is completed using the germline J gene. This sequence joins TRBV2 and TRBJ1-1, with D possibly being TRBD1 (5 bases). Deletions cut 7 bases from V and 3 bases from J, with 12 bases between. The V gene's germline CDR1 is SNHLY and CDR2 FYNNEI. The CDR3 sequence is 13 residues long. The CDR3 sequence: CASNRYLDTEAFF. CDR3 bases read: TGTGCCAGCAACAGGTACCTGGACACTGAA. The whole variable domain, filled in from reference TRBV2 and TRBJ1-1, reads EPEVTQTPSHQVTQMGQEVILRCVPISNHLYFYWYRQILGQKVEFLVSFYNNEISEKSEIFDDQFSVERPDGSNFTLKIRSTKLEDSAMYFCASNRYLDTEAFFGQGTRLTVV.

With regard to this clone: The sequenced fragment ends 3 residues before the CDR3 boundary, so the rest is inferred from the germline J gene. The same CDR3 arises from other DNA sequences in this sample as well. The chain couples TRBV18 to TRBJ1-2; D gene unclear. The germline V gene has CDR1 KGHSH and CDR2 LQKENI. The CDR3 is 13 residues long. V lost 2 bases and J lost 4, with 8 bases in between. CDR3 amino acids: CASSPGQAYGYTF. The CDR3 bases that were read are TGTGCCAGCTCACCAGGGCAGGCCTATGGC.

Concerning this clone: Sequencing ends 3 residues short of the CDR3 end; the germline J gene provides the rest. The chain is built from TRBV6-1 and TRBJ1-2; 7 positions agree with TRBD1. In germline, CDR1 is MNHNS, CDR2 SASEGT. This CDR3 has 15 amino acids. V lost 1 base, J lost 2 bases, and 4 bases stayed unmatched. CDR3 protein: CASSEVVRGNYGYTF. The covered CDR3 bases are TGTGCCAGCAGTGAAGTCGTCAGGGGGAACTATGGC.

Of note for this clone: The read stops 3 residues short of the end of the CDR3; the missing end is completed from the germline J gene. The rearrangement links TRBV4-2 to TRBJ2-7, with D possibly TRBD1 on 5 matching bases. There are 17 residues in the CDR3. Germline loops: CDR1 LGHNA, CDR2 YNFKEQ. Deletions cut 1 base from V and 0 bases from J, with 16 bases between. The CDR3: CASSQVGHLYDSYEQYF. The sequenced part of the CDR3 DNA is TGTGCCAGCAGCCAAGTGGGGCACCTCTACGACTCCTACGAG.

As to this clone: The read terminates 3 residues ahead of where the CDR3 ends, so the germline J gene completes it. The chain couples TRBV29-1 to TRBJ2-3; 9 bases agree with TRBD2. Looked up from germline, CDR1 is SQVTM and CDR2 is ANQGSEA. Trimming took 6 bases from V and 8 from J; bases not matched to a gene: 3. The CDR3 runs to 11 residues. CDR3 bases read: TGCAGCGTCGTTAGCGGGGGTACG. Its translation is CSVVSGGT. From start to end, the CDR3 is CSVVSGGTQYF.

In the case of this clone: The DNA ends 3 residues before the CDR3 does, and the rest of the CDR3 is filled in from the germline J gene. J is TRBJ1-4 and V is TRBV28; TRBD1 matches at 9 bases. Germline V gives CDR1 MDHEN, CDR2 SYDVKM. V shed 6 bases, J shed 7 bases, and the junction held 12 bases outside the gene matches. This CDR3 is 16 amino acids long. This CDR3 reads CASRTTPGQGGEKLFF. CDR3 DNA, as far as it was read: TGTGCCAGCAGAACAACACCGGGACAGGGAGGTGAAAAA. Variable domain in full (rest from reference TRBV28 and TRBJ1-4): DVKVTQSSRYLVKRTGEKVFLECVQDMDHENMFWYRQDPGLGLRLIYFSYDVKMKEKGDIPEGYSVSREKKERFSLILESASTNQTSMYLCASRTTPGQGGEKLFFGSGTQLSVL.

As regards this clone: Read sequence stops 3 residues before the CDR3 end, and the germline J gene provides the missing end. V is TRBV20-1 and J is TRBJ2-7; D might be TRBD2 (5 bases). This CDR3 has 14 residues. Per germline, CDR1 DFQATT and CDR2 SNEGSKA (reference sequence). The V gene lost 4 bases and the J gene lost 0 bases, with 13 bases spanning the gap. CDR3 DNA, as far as it was read: TGCAGTGCTAATAGCGCCTCCATCTCCTACGAG. Translating it yields CSANSASISYE. The CDR3 as a whole reads CSANSASISYEQYF.

With respect to this clone: The read is 3 residues too short to cover the CDR3 end, so that end is filled in from the germline J gene. The chain links TRBV7-6 to TRBJ2-5; TRBD2 agrees at 10 bases. Germline lookup yields CDR1 SGHVS and CDR2 FNYEAQ. Unmatched junction bases numbered 9, after V lost 6 bases and J lost 5 bases. The CDR3 contains 15 residues. The CDR3 bases that were read are TGTGCCAGCAGGAGAGGGGCTAGCGGGAGTGAGACC. The encoded protein is CASRRGASGSET. The full CDR3 is CASRRGASGSETQYF.